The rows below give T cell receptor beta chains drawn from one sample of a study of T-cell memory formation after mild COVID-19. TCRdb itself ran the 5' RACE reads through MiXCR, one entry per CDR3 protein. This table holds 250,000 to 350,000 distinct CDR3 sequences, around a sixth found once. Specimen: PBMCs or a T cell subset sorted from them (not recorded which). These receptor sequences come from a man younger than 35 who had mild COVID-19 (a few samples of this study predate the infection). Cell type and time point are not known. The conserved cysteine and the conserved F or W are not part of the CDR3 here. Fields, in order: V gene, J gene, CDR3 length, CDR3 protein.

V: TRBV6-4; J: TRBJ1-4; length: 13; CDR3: ASSDPTGEFEKLF
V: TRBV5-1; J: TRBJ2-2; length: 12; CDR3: ASSFGTDTGELF
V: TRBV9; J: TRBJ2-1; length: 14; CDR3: ASSSPASLLGGEQF
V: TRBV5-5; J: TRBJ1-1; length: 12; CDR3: ASSSNRGHTEAF
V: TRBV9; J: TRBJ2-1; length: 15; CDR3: ASSPGGVGGGYNEQF
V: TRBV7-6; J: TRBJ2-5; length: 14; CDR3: ASSPLGAGGQETQY
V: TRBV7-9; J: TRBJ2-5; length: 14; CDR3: ASSLLPLAGQETQY
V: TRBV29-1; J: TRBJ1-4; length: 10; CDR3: STRGIGEKLF
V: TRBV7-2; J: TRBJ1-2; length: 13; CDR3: ASSLVLDRGTGYT
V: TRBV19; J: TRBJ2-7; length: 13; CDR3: ASSITSVGSYEQY
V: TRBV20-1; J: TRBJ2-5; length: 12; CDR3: SAPTSGGMETQY
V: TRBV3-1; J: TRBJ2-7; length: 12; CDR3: ASSPRQAYYEQY
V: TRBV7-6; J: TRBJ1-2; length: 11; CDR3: ASSATGAYGYT
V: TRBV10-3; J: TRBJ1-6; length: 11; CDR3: AISEVVPGPLH
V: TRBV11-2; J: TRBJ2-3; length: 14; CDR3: ASSIRAGGSTDTQY
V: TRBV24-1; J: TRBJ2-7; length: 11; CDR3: ATSDFDTYEQY
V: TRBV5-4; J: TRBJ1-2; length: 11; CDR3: ASSPARDKHYT
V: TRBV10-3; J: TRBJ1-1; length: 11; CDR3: ATEQELNTEAF
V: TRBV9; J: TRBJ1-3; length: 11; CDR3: ASRASAGNTIY
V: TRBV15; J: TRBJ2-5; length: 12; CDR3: ATSRDAGRETQY
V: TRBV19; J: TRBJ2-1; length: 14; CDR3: ASSSDAGKGHYEQF
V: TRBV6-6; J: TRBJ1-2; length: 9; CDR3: ASRVDYGYT